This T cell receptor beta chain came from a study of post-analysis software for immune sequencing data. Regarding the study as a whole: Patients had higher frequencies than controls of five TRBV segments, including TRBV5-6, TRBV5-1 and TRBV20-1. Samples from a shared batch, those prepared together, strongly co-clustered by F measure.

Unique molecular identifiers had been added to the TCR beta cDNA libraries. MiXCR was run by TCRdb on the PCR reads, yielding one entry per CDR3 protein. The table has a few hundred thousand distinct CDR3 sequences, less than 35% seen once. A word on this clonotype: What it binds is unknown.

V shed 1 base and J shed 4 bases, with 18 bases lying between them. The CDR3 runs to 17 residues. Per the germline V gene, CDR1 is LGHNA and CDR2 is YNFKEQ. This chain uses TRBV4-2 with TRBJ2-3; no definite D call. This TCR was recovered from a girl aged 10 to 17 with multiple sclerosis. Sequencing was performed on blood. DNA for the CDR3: TGTGCCAGCAGCCAAGCGGGCGGATCCGCATGGGCAGATACGCAGTATTTT. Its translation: CASSQAGGSAWADTQYF.